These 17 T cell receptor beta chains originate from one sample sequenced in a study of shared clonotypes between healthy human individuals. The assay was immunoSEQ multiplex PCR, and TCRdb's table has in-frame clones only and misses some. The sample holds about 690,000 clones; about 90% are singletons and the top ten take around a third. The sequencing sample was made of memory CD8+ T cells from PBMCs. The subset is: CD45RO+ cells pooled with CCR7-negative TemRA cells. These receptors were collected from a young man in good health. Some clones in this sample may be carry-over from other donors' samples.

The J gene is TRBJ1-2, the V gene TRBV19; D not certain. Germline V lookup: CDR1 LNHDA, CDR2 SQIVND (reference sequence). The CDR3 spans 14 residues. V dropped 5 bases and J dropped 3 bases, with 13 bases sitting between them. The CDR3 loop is CASSSAGSYYGYTF. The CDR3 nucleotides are TGTGCCAGTAGTTCAGCGGGCAGCTACTATGGCTACACCTTC.

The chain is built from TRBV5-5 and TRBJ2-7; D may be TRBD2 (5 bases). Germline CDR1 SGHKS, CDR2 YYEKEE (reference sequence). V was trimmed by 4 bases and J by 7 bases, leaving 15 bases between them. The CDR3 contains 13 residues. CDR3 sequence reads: CASSAWTPPEQYF. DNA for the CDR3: TGTGCCAGCAGCGCCTGGACTCCGCCAGAGCAGTACTTC.

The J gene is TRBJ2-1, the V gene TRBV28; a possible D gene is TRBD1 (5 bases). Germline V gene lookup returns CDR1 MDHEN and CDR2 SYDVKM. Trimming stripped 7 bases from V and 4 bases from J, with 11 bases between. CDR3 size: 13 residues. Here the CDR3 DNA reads TGTGCCAGCACCTGGGGCCCTTACAATGAGCAGTTCTTC. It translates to CASTWGPYNEQFF.

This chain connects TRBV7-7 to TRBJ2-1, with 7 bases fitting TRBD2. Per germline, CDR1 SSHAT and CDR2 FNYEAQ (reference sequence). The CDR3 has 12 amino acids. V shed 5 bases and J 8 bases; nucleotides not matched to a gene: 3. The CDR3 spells CASSLRGDEQFF. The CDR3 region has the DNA TGTGCCAGCAGCCTTCGGGGGGATGAGCAGTTCTTC.

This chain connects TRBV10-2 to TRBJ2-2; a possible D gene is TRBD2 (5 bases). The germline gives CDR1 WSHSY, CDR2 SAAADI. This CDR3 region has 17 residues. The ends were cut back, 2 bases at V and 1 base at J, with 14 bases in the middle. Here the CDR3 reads CASSETDWRKNTGELFF. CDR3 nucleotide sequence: TGCGCCAGCAGTGAGACGGACTGGAGGAAGAACACCGGGGAGCTGTTTTTT.

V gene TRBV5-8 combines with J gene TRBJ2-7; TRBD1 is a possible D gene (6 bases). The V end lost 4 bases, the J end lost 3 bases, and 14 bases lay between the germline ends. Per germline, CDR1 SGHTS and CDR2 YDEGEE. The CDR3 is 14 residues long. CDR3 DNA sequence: TGTGCCAGCAGCCCCGGTGTAGGGGGCTACGAGCAGTACTTC. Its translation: CASSPGVGGYEQYF.

CDR3 in amino acids: CASSTVRGGPSETQYF. CDR3 DNA sequence: TGTGCCAGCAGCACCGTGAGGGGGGGACCCTCGGAGACCCAGTACTTC. The chain recombines TRBV5-6 with TRBJ2-5; D possibly corresponds to TRBD2 (7 bases). Germline V gene sequence: CDR1 SGHDT, CDR2 YYEEEE. The CDR3 runs to 16 residues. Trimming removed 4 bases from V and 5 bases from J, with 21 bases in between.

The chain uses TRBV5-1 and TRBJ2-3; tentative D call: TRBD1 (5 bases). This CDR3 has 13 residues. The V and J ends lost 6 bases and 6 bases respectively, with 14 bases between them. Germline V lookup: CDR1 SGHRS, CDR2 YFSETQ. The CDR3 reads CASKLGLEDTQYF. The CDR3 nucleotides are TGCGCCAGCAAACTGGGGCTCGAGGATACGCAGTATTTT. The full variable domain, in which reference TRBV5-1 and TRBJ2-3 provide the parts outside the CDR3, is KAGVTQTPRYLIKTRGQQVTLSCSPISGHRSVSWYQQTPGQGLQFLFEYFSETQRNKGNFPGRFSGRQFSNSRSEMNVSTLELGDSALYLCASKLGLEDTQYFGPGTRLTVL.

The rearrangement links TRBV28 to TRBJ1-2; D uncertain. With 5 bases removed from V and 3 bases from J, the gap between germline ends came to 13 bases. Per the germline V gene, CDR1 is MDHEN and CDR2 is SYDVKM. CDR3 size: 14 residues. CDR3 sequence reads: CASSVREGYYGYTF. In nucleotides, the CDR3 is TGTGCCAGCAGTGTTCGGGAGGGTTACTATGGCTACACCTTC.

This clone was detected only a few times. The CDR3 DNA sequence: TGTGCCAGCAGTGTAGGCCGGGGGCCCAATCAGCCCCAGCATTTT. This gives the protein CASSVGRGPNQPQHF. The chain has TRBV2 and TRBJ1-5; TRBD1 is a possible D gene (6 bases). Germline V gene lookup returns CDR1 SNHLY and CDR2 FYNNEI. This CDR3 spans 15 amino acids. V gave up 4 bases and J gave up 3 bases, with 13 bases separating them.

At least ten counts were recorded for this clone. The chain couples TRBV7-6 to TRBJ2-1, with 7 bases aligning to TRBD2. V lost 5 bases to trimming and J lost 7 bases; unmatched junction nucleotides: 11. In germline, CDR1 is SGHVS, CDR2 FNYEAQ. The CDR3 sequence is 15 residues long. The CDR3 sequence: CASSPREAEENEQFF. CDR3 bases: TGTGCCAGCAGCCCCCGGGAGGCCGAGGAAAATGAGCAGTTCTTC.

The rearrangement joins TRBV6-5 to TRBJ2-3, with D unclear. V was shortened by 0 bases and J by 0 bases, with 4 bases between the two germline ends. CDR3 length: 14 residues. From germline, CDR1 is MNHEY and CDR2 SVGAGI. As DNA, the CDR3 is TGTGCCAGCAGTTACTCGAAAAGCACAGATACGCAGTATTTT. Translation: CASSYSKSTDTQYF.

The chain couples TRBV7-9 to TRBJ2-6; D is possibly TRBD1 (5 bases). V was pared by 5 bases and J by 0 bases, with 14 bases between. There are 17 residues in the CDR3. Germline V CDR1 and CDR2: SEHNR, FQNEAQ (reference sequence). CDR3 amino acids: CASSPNRQYSGANVLTF. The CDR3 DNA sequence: TGTGCCAGCAGCCCCAACCGACAGTACTCTGGGGCCAACGTCCTGACTTTC.

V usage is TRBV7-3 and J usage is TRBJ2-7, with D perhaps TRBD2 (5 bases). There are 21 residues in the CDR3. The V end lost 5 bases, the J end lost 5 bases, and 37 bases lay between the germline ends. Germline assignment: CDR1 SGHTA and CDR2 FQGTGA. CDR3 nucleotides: TGTGCCAGCAGCCCAACTCACCGGGATCCTAACGTGCCCCTTCGGCGGCACGAGCAGTACTTC. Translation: CASSPTHRDPNVPLRRHEQYF.

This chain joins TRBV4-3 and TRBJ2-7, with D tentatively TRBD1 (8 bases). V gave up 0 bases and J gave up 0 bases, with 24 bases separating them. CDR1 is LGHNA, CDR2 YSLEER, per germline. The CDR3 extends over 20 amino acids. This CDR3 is CASSQETGGWEGLGSYEQYF. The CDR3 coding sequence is TGCGCCAGCAGCCAAGAAACAGGGGGGTGGGAGGGCCTGGGCTCCTACGAGCAGTACTTC.

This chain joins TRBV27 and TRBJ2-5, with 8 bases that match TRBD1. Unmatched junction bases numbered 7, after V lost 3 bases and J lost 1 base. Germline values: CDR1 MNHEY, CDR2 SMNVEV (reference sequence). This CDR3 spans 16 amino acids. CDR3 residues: CASSFRGQAFQETQYF. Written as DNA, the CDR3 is TGTGCCAGCAGTTTCCGGGGACAGGCTTTCCAAGAGACCCAGTACTTC.

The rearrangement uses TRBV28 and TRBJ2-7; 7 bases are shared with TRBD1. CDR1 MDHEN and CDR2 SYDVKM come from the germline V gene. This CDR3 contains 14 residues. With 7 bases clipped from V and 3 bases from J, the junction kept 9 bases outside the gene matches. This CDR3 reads CASIKQGYFYEQYF. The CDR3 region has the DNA TGTGCCAGCATTAAACAGGGGTATTTCTACGAGCAGTACTTC.